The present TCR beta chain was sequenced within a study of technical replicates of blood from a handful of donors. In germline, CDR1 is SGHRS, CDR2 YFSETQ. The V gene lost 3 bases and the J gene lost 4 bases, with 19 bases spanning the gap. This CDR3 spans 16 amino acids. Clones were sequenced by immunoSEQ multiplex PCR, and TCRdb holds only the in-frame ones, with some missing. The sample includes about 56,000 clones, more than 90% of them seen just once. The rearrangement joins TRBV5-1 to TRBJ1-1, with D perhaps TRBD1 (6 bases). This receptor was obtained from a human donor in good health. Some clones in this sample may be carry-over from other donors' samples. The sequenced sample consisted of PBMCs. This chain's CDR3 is CASSSLPTGQGTEAFF. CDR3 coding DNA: TGCGCCAGCAGCTCGCTACCGACAGGACAAGGCACTGAAGCTTTCTTT.